This TCR beta chain was captured in a study of blood T cells in healthy people across ages. Germline V lookup: CDR1 DFQATT, CDR2 SNEGSKA (reference sequence). The CDR3 has 15 residues. V lost 6 bases and J lost 0; bases outside the gene matches: 7. This clonotype was counted a few times. Antigen: not known. A second 7 to 11 cycle PCR used barcoded and J-beta primers. TCRdb ran MiXCR on the 5' RACE reads and lists one entry per CDR3 protein. This repertoire shows a few hundred thousand distinct CDR3 sequences, roughly a quarter found once; its top ten account for approximately 3.5%. Regarding the study as a whole: Age brought a roughly linear fall in TCR beta diversity measured per million T cells.

A further study also used this sample, focusing on T cells of mothers and their children. That source reports: It was related mother-child pairs that showed slightly higher overlap than unrelated pairs, without reaching significance.

Sequencing was done on a sample of blood. This clonotype originated in a boy aged 2 to 9 in good health. V gene TRBV20-1 combines with J gene TRBJ2-3; the match to TRBD2 covers 9 bases. In DNA, the CDR3 is TGCAGTGCCCAGAATAGCGGGGGCAGCACAGATACGCAGTATTTT. The encoded protein is CSAQNSGGSTDTQYF.